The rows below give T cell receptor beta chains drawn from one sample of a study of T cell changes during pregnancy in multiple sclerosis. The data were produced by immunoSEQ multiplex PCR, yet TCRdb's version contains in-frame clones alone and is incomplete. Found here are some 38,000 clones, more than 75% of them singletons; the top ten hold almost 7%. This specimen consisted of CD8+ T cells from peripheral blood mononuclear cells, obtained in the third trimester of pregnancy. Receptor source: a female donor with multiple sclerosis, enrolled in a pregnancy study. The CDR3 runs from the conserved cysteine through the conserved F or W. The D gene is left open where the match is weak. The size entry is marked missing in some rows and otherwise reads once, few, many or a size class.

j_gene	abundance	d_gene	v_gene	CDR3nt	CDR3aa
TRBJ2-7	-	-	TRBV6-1	TGTGCCAGCAGTGCTTCAGAAGCCTACGAGCAGTACTTC	CASSASEAYEQYF
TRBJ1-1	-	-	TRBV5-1	TGCGCCAGCAGCTCCTCCTCGGGGTACGGTTGGGGAGCTTTCTTT	CASSSSSGYGWGAFF
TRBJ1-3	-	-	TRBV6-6	TGTGCCAGTATTCGGAGCGATGGAAACACCATATATTTT	CASIRSDGNTIYF
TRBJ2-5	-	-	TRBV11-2	TGTGCCAGCACCGACAGCTGGGAGACCCAGTACTTC	CASTDSWETQYF
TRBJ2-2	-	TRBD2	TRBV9	TGTGCCAGCAGCGGGGCGGGGGGGCCGGTCGGGGAGCTGTTTTTT	CASSGAGGPVGELFF
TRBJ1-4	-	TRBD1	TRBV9	TGTGCCAGCAGCGTCACAGGGGGGGAAAGTGAAAAACTGTTTTTT	CASSVTGGESEKLFF
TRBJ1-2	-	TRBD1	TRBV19	TGTGCCAGTAGTGGGACAGGGGGAAGCCTGAGGGGCTATGGCTACACCTTC	CASSGTGGSLRGYGYTF
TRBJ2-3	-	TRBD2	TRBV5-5	TGTGCCAGCAGCCCCGGGCTAGCGGGGGGTCCCCCAGATACGCAGTATTTT	CASSPGLAGGPPDTQYF
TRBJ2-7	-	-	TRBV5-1	TGCGCCAGCAGCTTGCGGAGGGGCGAGCAGTACTTC	CASSLRRGEQYF
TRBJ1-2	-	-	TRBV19	TGTGCCAGTGAAAAGAGGGGGACCCCCTATGGCTACACCTTC	CASEKRGTPYGYTF
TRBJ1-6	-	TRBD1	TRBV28	TGTGCCAGCACCATCCCCTCCGGGACAGGGATTTATAATTCACCCCTCCACTTT	CASTIPSGTGIYNSPLHF
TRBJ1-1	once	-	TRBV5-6	TGTGCCAGCAGCCTGACCGAAAGGGGCAGAGGTGAAGCTTTCTTT	CASSLTERGRGEAFF
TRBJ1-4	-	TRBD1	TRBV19	TGTGCCAGTAGTGAACTCACAGGGGGAAGAGAAAAACTGTTTTTT	CASSELTGGREKLFF
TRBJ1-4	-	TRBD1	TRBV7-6	TGTGCCAGCAGCTACGGGACAGGGGGCGCGAATGGGGAAAAACTGTTTTTT	CASSYGTGGANGEKLFF
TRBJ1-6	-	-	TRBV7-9	TGTGCCAGCATGGGCAGGGCTTATTCACCCCTCCACTTT	CASMGRAYSPLHF
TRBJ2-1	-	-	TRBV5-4	TGTGCCAGCAGCTTGGGATCGGCGGGTTACAATGAGCAGTTCTTC	CASSLGSAGYNEQFF
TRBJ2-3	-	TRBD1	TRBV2	TGTGCCAGCAGTGAGGAAAGACAGGGGGTTGATACGCAGTATTTT	CASSEERQGVDTQYF
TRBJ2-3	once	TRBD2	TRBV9	TGTGCCAGCAGCTCAACTAGCGGGGGGGCTCCAGATACGCAGTATTTT	CASSSTSGGAPDTQYF
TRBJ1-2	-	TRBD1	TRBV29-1	TGCAGCGTTGAAGATGGACAGGGGGGTTACTATGGCTACACCTTC	CSVEDGQGGYYGYTF
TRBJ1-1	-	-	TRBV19	TGTGCCAGTAGTATAGAGCCAGGCGAGCTGTCTGAAGCTTTCTTT	CASSIEPGELSEAFF
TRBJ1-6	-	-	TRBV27	TGTGCCAGCAGTTGGGGCCCACGTTCACCCCTCCACTTT	CASSWGPRSPLHF
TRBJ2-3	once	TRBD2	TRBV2	TGTGCCAGCCAGCGGGGGGGCCTCAGCACAGATACGCAGTATTTT	CASQRGGLSTDTQYF
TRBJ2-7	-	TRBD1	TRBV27	TGTGCCAGCAGTTTCTCTACCGGGACAGAAAACTACGAGCAGTACTTC	CASSFSTGTENYEQYF
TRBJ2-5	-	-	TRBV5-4	TGTGCCAGCAGCTTACAGGGTCTTCGGGGACAAGAGACCCAGTACTTC	CASSLQGLRGQETQYF
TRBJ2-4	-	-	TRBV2	TGTGCCAGCAGTGAAGGCCCGACAGAACTACAGTACTTC	CASSEGPTELQYF
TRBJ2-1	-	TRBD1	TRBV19	TGTGCCAGTAGTCCTCGGGACAGGGGGTATGAGCAGTTCTTC	CASSPRDRGYEQFF
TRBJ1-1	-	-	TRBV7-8	TGTGCCAGCAGCTTCCCGACTCAGGGTAGTTATACTGAAGCTTTCTTT	CASSFPTQGSYTEAFF
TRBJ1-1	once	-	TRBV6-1	TGTGCCAGCAGTGAATGGGGTGCGGGCACTGAAGCTTTCTTT	CASSEWGAGTEAFF
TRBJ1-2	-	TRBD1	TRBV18	TGTGCCAGCTCACCACCGGACAGGGAGAACTATGGCTACACCTTC	CASSPPDRENYGYTF
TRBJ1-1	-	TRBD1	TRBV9	TGTGCCAGCAGCGCCCCCGGGACAGGGGCCCTGAACACTGAAGCTTTCTTT	CASSAPGTGALNTEAFF
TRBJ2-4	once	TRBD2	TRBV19	TGTGCCAGTAGTATAGATCGGGAGGGAATCAAAAACATTCAGTACTTC	CASSIDREGIKNIQYF
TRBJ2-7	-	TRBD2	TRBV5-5	TGTGCCAGCAGCTTGGCCCTGCGGGGGGGAGACTACGAGCAGTACTTC	CASSLALRGGDYEQYF
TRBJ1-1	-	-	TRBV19	TGTGCCAGTGTACGGGGGGCTGAAGCTTTCTTT	CASVRGAEAFF
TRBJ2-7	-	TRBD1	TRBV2	TGTGCCAGTAGAACCGGGACAGGGGGCATCGAGCAGTACTTC	CASRTGTGGIEQYF
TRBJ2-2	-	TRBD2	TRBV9	TGTGCCAGCAACCTAGCGGGCGCGGGGACCGGGGAGCTGTTTTTT	CASNLAGAGTGELFF
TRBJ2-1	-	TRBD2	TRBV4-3	TGCGCCAGCAGCCTCTCCGGGGGGGGCTATGAGCAGTTCTTC	CASSLSGGGYEQFF
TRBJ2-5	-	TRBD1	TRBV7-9	TGTGCCAGCAGCTTAGAAGGACAGGGGCCAAGGGAGACCCAGTACTTC	CASSLEGQGPRETQYF
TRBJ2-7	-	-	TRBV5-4	TGTGCCAGCAGCTTAGCGGTGGGGGGTCGCGAGCAGTACTTC	CASSLAVGGREQYF
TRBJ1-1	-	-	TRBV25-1	TGTGCCAAACCCCGGGCAGGGGATGAGGGGAACACTGAAGCTTTCTTT	CAKPRAGDEGNTEAFF
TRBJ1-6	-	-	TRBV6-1	TGTGCCAGCGCCTTAAAGGGGGAGAATTCACCCCTCCACTTT	CASALKGENSPLHF
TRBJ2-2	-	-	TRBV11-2	TGTGCCAGCAGCTTGGAGGGAGGGGAGCTGTTTTTT	CASSLEGGELFF
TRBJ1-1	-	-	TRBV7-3	TGTGCCAGCAGCCCCGAGGGCGGCGAAGCTTTCTTT	CASSPEGGEAFF
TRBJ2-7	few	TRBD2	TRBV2	TGTGCCAGCAGCGGACTAGCGGGGGGCTACGAGCAGTACTTC	CASSGLAGGYEQYF
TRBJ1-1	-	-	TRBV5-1	TGCGCCAGCAGCGACCGGGAGATTGAAGCTTTCTTT	CASSDREIEAFF
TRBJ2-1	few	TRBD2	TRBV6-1	TGTGCCAGCAGTGGGGGTAGCGGGGAGTTCGGTGAGCAGTTCTTC	CASSGGSGEFGEQFF
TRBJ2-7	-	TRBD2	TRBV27	TGTGCCAGCAGTTTGAGAGCGGGGGGGTACGAGCAGTACTTC	CASSLRAGGYEQYF